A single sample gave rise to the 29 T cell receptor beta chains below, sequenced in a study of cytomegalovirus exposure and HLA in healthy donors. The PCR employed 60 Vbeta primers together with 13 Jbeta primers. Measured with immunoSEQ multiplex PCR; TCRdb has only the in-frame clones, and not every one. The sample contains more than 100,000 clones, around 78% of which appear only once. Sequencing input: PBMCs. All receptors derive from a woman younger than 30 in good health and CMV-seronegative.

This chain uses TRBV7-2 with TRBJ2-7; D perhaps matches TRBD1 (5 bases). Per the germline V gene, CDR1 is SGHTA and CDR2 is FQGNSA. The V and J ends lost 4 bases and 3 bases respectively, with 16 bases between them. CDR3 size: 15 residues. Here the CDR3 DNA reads TGTGCCAGCAGCTCCCCAGGGAAGGGGATCTACGAGCAGTACTTC. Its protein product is CASSSPGKGIYEQYF.

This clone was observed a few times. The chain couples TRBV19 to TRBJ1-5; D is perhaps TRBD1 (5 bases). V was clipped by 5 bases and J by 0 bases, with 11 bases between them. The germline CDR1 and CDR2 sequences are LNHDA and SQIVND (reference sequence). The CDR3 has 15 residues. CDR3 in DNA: TGTGCCAGTAGTGGGGGGTTAGCTAGCAATCAGCCCCAGCATTTT. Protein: CASSGGLASNQPQHF.

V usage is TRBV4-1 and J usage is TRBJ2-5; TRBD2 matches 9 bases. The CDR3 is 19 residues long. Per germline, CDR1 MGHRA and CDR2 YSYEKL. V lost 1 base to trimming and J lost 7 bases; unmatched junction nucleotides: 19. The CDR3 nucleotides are TGCGCCAGCAGCCAAGTATCAGGACCAACACGTAGCGGGAGAGGGACCCAGTACTTC. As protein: CASSQVSGPTRSGRGTQYF.

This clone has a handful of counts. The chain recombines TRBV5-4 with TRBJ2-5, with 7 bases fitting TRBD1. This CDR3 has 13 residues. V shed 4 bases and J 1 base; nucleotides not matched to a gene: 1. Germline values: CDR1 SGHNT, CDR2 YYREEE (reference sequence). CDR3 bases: TGTGCCAGCAGCCGGGACAGCCAAGAGACCCAGTACTTC. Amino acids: CASSRDSQETQYF.

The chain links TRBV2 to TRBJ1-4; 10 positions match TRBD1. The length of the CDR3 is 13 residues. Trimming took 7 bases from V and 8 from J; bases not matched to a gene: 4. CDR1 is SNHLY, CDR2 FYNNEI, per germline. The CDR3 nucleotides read TGTGCCAGCAAGGGACAGGGGCACGAAAAACTGTTTTTT. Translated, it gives CASKGQGHEKLFF.

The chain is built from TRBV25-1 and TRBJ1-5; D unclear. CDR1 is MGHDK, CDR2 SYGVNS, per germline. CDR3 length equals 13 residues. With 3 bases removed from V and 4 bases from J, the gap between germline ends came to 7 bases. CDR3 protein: CASSDTDNQPQHF. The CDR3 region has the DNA TGTGCCAGCAGTGATACAGATAATCAGCCCCAGCATTTT.

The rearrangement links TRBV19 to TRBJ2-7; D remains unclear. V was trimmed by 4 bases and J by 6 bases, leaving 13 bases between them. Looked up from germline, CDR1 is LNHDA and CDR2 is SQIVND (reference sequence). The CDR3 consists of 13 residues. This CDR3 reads CASSRATAGEQYF. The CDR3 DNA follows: TGTGCCAGTAGTAGGGCGACGGCAGGCGAGCAGTACTTC.

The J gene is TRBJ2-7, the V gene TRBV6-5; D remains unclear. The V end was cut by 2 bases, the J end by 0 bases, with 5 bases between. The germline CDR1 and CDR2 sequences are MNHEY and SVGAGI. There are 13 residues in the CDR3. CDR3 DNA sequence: TGTGCCAGCAGTTACCGTGTCTCCTACGAGCAGTACTTC. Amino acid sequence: CASSYRVSYEQYF.

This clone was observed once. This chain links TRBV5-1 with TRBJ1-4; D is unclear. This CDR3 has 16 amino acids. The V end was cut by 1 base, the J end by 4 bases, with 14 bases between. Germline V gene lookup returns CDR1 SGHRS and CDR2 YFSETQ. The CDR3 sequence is CASSLRDGEFNEKLFF. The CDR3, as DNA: TGCGCCAGCAGCTTGAGAGACGGGGAGTTTAATGAAAAACTGTTTTTT.

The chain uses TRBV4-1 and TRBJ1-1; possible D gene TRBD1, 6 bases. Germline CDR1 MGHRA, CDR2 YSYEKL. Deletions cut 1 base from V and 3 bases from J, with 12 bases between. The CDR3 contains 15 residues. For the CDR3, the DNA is TGCGCCAGCAGCCAAGCGCAGGGGCGTGACACTGAAGCTTTCTTT. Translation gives CASSQAQGRDTEAFF.

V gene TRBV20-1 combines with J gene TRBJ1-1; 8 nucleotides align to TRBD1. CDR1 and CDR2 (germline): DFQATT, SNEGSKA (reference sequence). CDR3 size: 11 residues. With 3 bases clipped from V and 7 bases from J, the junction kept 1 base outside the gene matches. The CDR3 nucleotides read TGCAGTGCTAGGGGACAGGTTGAAGCTTTCTTT. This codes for CSARGQVEAFF.

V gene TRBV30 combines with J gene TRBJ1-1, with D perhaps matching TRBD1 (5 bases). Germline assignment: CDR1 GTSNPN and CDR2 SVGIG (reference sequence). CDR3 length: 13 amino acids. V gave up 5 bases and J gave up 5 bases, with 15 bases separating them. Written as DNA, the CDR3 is TGTGCCTGGGGTACCGGGACTAGGACTGAAGCTTTCTTT. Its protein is CAWGTGTRTEAFF.

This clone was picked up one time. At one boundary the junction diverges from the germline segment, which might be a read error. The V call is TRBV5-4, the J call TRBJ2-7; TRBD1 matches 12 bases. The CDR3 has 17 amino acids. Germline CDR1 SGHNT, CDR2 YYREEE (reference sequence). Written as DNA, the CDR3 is TGTGTCAGCAGCTTGGGGGGTGGGGACAGGGGGCTGTACGAGCAGTACTTC. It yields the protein CVSSLGGGDRGLYEQYF.

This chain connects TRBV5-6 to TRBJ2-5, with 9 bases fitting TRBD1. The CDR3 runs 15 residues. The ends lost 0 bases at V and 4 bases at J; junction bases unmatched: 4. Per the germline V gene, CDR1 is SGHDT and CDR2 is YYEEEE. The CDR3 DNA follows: TGTGCCAGCAGCTTGGCCGCGACAGGGGGAGAGACCCAGTACTTC. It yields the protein CASSLAATGGETQYF.

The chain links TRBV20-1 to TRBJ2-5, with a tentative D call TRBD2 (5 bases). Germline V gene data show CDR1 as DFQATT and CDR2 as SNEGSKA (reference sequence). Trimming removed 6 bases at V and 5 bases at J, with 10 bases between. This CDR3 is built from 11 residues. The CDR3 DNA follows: TGCAGTGCAAACCCGGGGGAGACCCAGTACTTC. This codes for CSANPGETQYF.

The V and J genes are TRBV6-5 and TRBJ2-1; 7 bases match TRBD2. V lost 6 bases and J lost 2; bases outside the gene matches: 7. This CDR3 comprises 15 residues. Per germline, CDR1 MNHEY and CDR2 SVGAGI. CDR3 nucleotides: TGTGCCAGCAGCCCCCGGGAGGCTACCTACAATGAGCAGTTCTTC. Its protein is CASSPREATYNEQFF.

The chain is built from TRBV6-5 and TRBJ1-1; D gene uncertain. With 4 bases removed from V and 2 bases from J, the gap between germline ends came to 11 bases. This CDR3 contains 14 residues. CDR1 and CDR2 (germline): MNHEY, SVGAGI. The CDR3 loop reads CASSWAADNTEAFF. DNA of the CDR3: TGTGCCAGCAGTTGGGCAGCGGATAACACTGAAGCTTTCTTT.

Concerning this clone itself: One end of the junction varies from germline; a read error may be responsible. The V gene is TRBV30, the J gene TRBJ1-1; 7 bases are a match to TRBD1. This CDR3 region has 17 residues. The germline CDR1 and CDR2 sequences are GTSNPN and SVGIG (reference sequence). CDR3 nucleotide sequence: TGTGACTGGAGCTACCTCCGGGACAGTTTAATGAACACTGAAGCTTTCTTT. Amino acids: CDWSYLRDSLMNTEAFF.

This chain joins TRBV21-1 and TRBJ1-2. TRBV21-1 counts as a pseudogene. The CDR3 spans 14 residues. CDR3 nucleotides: TGTGCCAGCAGCAAATCCCCAGACTGTTGGGGCTACACCTTC. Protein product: CASSKSPDCWGYTF.

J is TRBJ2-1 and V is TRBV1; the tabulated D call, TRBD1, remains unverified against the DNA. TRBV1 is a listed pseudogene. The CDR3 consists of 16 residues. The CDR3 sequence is CTSSPQADKCHNEQFF. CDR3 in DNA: TGCACCAGCAGCCCCCAGGCCGACAAATGCCACAATGAGCAGTTCTTC.

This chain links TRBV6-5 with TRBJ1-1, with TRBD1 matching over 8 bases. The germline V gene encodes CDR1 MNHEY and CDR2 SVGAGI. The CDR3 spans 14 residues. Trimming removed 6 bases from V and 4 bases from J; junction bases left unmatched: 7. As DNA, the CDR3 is TGTGCCAGCAGGGGGCAGGGGGCCGGCACTGAAGCTTTCTTT. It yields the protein CASRGQGAGTEAFF.

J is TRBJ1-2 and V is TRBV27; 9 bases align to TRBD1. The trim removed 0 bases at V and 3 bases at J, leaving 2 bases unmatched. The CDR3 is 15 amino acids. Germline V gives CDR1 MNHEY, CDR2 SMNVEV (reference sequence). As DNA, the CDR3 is TGTGCCAGCAGTTTATCCGGGGACAGGGACTATGGCTACACCTTC. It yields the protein CASSLSGDRDYGYTF.

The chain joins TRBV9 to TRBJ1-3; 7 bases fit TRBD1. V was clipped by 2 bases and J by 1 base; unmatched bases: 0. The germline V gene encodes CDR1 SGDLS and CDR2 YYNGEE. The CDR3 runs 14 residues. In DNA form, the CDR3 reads TGTGCCAGCAGCGTGACAGGGTCTGGAAACACCATATATTTT. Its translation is CASSVTGSGNTIYF.

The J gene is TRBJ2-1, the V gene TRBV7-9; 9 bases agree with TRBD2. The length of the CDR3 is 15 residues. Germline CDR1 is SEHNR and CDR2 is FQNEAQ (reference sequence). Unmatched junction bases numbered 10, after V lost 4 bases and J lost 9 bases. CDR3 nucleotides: TGTGCCAGCAGCTCCTATAGCGGGAGAAAAGGTGAGCAGTTCTTC. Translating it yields CASSSYSGRKGEQFF. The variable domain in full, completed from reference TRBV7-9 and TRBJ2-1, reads DTGVSQNPRHKITKRGQNVTFRCDPISEHNRLYWYRQTLGQGPEFLTYFQNEAQLEKSRLLSDRFSAERPKGSFSTLEIQRTEQGDSAMYLCASSSYSGRKGEQFFGPGTRLTVL.

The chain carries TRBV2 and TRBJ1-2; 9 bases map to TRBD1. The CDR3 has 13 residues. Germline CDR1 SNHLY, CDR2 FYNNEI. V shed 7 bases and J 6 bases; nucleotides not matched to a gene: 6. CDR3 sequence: CASTVRDRDGYTF. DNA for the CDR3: TGTGCCAGCACCGTTAGGGACAGGGATGGCTACACCTTC.

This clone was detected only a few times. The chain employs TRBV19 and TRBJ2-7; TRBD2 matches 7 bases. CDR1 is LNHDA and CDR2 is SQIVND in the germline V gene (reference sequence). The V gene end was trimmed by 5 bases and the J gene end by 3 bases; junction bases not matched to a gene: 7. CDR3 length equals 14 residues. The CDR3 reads CASSSGLSGYEQYF. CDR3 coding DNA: TGTGCCAGTAGTTCGGGACTATCTGGCTACGAGCAGTACTTC.

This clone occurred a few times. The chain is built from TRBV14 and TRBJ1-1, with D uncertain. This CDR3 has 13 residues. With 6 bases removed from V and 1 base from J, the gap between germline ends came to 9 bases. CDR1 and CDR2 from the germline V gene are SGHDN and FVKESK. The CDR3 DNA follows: TGTGCCAGCAGTCCCCTTAGGAACACTGAAGCTTTCTTT. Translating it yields CASSPLRNTEAFF. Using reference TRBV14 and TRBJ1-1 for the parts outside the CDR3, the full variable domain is EAGVTQFPSHSVIEKGQTVTLRCDPISGHDNLYWYRRVMGKEIKFLLHFVKESKQDESGMPNNRFLAERTGGTYSTLKVQPAELEDSGVYFCASSPLRNTEAFFGQGTRLTVV.

CDR3 in amino acids: CASSFLIVLAGGDQFF. DNA for the CDR3: TGTGCCAGCAGCTTCCTAATTGTACTAGCGGGAGGGGATCAGTTCTTC. The chain is built from TRBV7-9 and TRBJ2-1; 13 nucleotides line up with TRBD2. The CDR3 contains 16 residues. Germline CDR1 and CDR2: SEHNR and FQNEAQ (reference sequence). V was clipped by 3 bases and J by 13 bases; unmatched bases: 12.

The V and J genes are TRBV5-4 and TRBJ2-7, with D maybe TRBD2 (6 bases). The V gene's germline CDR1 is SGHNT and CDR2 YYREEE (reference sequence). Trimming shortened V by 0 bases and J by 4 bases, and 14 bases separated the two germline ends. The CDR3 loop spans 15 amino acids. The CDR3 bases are TGTGCCAGCAGCTTGGGGAGCGGGCCTGGATACGAGCAGTACTTC. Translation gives CASSLGSGPGYEQYF. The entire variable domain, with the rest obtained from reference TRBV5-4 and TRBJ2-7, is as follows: ETGVTQSPTHLIKTRGQQVTLRCSSQSGHNTVSWYQQALGQGPQFIFQYYREEENGRGNFPPRFSGLQFPNYSSELNVNALELDDSALYLCASSLGSGPGYEQYFGPGTRLTVT.